This TCR beta chain was recovered during a study of T cell responses to AZD1222 COVID-19 vaccine. The germline V gene has CDR1 SNHLY and CDR2 FYNNEI. The CDR3 has 16 residues. With 5 bases clipped from V and 0 bases from J, the junction kept 9 bases outside the gene matches. Sequenced by immunoSEQ multiplex PCR; TCRdb stores in-frame clones only, minus some. The profile shows about 120,000 clones, about 90% of them singletons. V gene TRBV2 combines with J gene TRBJ1-1, with TRBD1 matching over 7 bases. The material was peripheral blood, obtained on day 0 of AZD1222 vaccination. The receptor comes from an adult in good health. This CDR3 reads CASSQGDSLMNTEAFF. The DNA for the CDR3 is TGTGCCAGCAGTCAAGGGGACAGCCTCATGAACACTGAAGCTTTCTTT.